Listed below are T cell receptor beta chains from one sample, sequenced in a study of control samples from healthy donors and cancer patients. Assay used: immunoSEQ multiplex PCR; TCRdb lists only in-frame clones, some missing. The data show about 54,000 clones, around 97% seen once. The sample was blood. These receptors came from a woman aged 30 to 39 in good health. Both conserved end residues are part of each CDR3. A D gene is named only where the DNA matches it firmly. Clone size, where shown, is once, few, many, or a class for clones that have expanded.

V gene	D gene	J gene	clone size	CDR3 DNA	CDR3 protein
TRBV5-1	.	TRBJ2-3	.	TGCGCCAGCAGCTTGGGGCAGACCAGCACAGATACGCAGTATTTT	CASSLGQTSTDTQYF
TRBV28	.	TRBJ1-4	.	TGTGCCAGCAGTGAATCGACGGGATATGGCGAACTGTTTTTT	CASSESTGYGELFF
TRBV12-3/TRBV12-4	.	TRBJ1-2	.	TGTGCCAGCAATCCGGGGGCGATTGGCTACACCTTC	CASNPGAIGYTF
TRBV11-1	.	TRBJ2-1	.	TGTGCCAGCAGCTCTGGCGGGCCTAATGAGCAGTTCTTC	CASSSGGPNEQFF
TRBV6-5	.	TRBJ2-5	.	TGTGCCAGCAAAGCAGGAGTTGAGACCCAGTACTTC	CASKAGVETQYF
TRBV21-1	.	TRBJ1-3	.	TGTGCCAGTACTCCCTGGGTAGCTGGAAACACCATATATTTT	CASTPWVAGNTIYF
TRBV27	.	TRBJ1-2	few	TGTGCCAGCAGTTTATCAGGGTCTTCTAGGGGCTACACCTTC	CASSLSGSSRGYTF
TRBV30	.	TRBJ2-5	.	TGTGCCTGCGCGGGGACAGTTGAGACCCAGTACTTC	CACAGTVETQYF
TRBV7-9	TRBD1	TRBJ1-1	.	TGTGCCAGCAGTCCATCGGGGACAGTTTTCGAAGCTTTCTTT	CASSPSGTVFEAFF
TRBV28	.	TRBJ1-1	.	TGTGCCAGCAGTTTAGGTACTGAAGCTTTCTTT	CASSLGTEAFF
TRBV9	TRBD1	TRBJ1-4	.	TGTGCCAGCAGCGCGACAGGGGCTAATGAAAAACTGTTTTTT	CASSATGANEKLFF
TRBV7-9	.	TRBJ1-1	.	TGTGCCAGCAGCCCCAGGAACTACGGGGGCACTGAAGCTTTCTTT	CASSPRNYGGTEAFF
TRBV6-5	.	TRBJ1-2	.	TGTGCCAGCAGTTACTCGCTGGGGGCTGGCTATGGCTACACCTTC	CASSYSLGAGYGYTF
TRBV27	TRBD2	TRBJ2-3	.	TGTGCCAGCAGTTTACAAGGTCTAGCGGGAGAGGGGTACACAGATACGCAGTATTTT	CASSLQGLAGEGYTDTQYF